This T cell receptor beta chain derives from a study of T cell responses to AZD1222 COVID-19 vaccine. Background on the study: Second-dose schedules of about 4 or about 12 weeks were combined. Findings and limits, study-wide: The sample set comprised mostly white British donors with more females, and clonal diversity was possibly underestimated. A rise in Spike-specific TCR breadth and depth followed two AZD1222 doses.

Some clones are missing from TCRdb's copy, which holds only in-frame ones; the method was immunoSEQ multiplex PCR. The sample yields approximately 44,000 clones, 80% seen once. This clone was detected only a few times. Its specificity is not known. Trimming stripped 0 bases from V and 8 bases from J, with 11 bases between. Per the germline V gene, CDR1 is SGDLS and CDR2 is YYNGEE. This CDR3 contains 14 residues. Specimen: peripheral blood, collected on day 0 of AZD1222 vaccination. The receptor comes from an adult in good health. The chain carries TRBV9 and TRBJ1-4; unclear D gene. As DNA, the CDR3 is TGTGCCAGCAGCGTAGTGGGTGCCGGCGAAAAACTGTTTTTT. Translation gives CASSVVGAGEKLFF.